The 17 T cell receptor beta chains given below trace back to one sample, sequenced in a study of control samples from healthy donors and cancer patients. This table comes from immunoSEQ multiplex PCR, and its TCRdb copy is limited to in-frame clones, with some not included. The profile shows tens of thousands of clones, approximately 84% of them singletons. Source material: blood. These receptors all come from a man aged 45-65 years in good health.

The genes are TRBV6-1 and TRBJ2-1, with 11 bases fitting TRBD2. Germline-derived CDR1 and CDR2 are MNHNS and SASEGT. The CDR3 is made up of 15 amino acids. Germline trimming cut 2 bases from V and 8 bases from J; bases unmatched to any gene: 5. In DNA, the CDR3 is TGTGCCAGCAGTGAATTTAGCGGGAGGGGGGATGAGCAGTTCTTC. As protein: CASSEFSGRGDEQFF.

This chain uses TRBV29-1 with TRBJ1-1, with a tentative D call TRBD1 (5 bases). Germline lookup yields CDR1 SQVTM and CDR2 ANQGSEA. V gave up 3 bases and J gave up 6 bases, with 14 bases separating them. The CDR3 is 13 residues long. The CDR3 loop is CSVDSGPYAEAFF. The CDR3 coding sequence is TGCAGCGTTGATTCAGGGCCTTATGCTGAAGCTTTCTTT.

This chain joins TRBV5-1 and TRBJ1-2; D is unresolved. Germline values: CDR1 SGHRS, CDR2 YFSETQ. The CDR3 consists of 13 residues. V dropped 0 bases and J dropped 8 bases, with 11 bases sitting between them. CDR3 loop: CASSLDNQAGYTF. In DNA, the CDR3 is TGCGCCAGCAGCTTGGACAACCAAGCAGGCTACACCTTC.

This clone was recorded a few times. The CDR3, as DNA: TGTGCCAGCAGCTTGGCAGGGGGAATGAACACTGAAGCTTTCTTT. As protein: CASSLAGGMNTEAFF. The chain links TRBV5-6 to TRBJ1-1; 7 nucleotides align to TRBD1. Per germline, CDR1 SGHDT and CDR2 YYEEEE. V lost 0 bases to trimming and J lost 0 bases; unmatched junction nucleotides: 2. This CDR3 is 15 amino acids long.

The chain combines TRBV11-3 with TRBJ2-3; tentative D call: TRBD2 (5 bases). Per germline, CDR1 SGHNT and CDR2 YENEEA. CDR3 length: 14 amino acids. Trimming stripped 0 bases from V and 3 bases from J, with 7 bases between. The CDR3 DNA follows: TGTGCCAGCAGCTTAGACGGCGGGACAGATACGCAGTATTTT. It yields the protein CASSLDGGTDTQYF.

A single count supports this clone. The chain carries TRBV28 and TRBJ2-7, with 12 bases fitting TRBD2. The junction had 5 bases not matched to a gene; V was cut back by 6 bases and J by 5 bases. The CDR3 consists of 14 residues. CDR1 and CDR2 from the germline V gene are MDHEN and SYDVKM. The CDR3 loop is CASRLAGGPDEQYF. The CDR3 region has the DNA TGTGCCAGCAGGCTAGCGGGAGGGCCTGACGAGCAGTACTTC.

The V and J genes are TRBV24-1 and TRBJ2-1; D not certain. Germline loops: CDR1 KGHDR, CDR2 SFDVKD. V lost 4 bases and J lost 5, with 14 bases in between. The CDR3 covers 15 residues. CDR3 nucleotide sequence: TGTGCCACCAGTGACCGGCTTCGATTGGACAATGAGCAGTTCTTC. Protein product: CATSDRLRLDNEQFF.

J is TRBJ2-1 and V is TRBV6-2 or TRBV6-3; a weak D match, TRBD1 (6 bases). Trimming cost V 0 bases and J 0 bases, with 21 bases left between them. Germline CDR1 reads MNHEY; CDR2 reads SVGEGT. The CDR3 has 20 amino acids. The CDR3 protein is CASSYSGIVGGHSSYNEQFF. Written as DNA, the CDR3 is TGTGCCAGCAGTTACTCGGGAATTGTTGGGGGCCATAGCTCCTACAATGAGCAGTTCTTC.

This clone has a single count. The gene calls are TRBV5-4 and TRBJ2-5; D is perhaps TRBD2 (5 bases). The CDR3 length is 14 residues. Germline assignment: CDR1 SGHNT and CDR2 YYREEE (reference sequence). Trimming removed 1 base from V and 5 bases from J, with 12 bases in between. The CDR3 sequence is CASSLMTTGETQYF. CDR3 in DNA: TGTGCCAGCAGCTTGATGACTACTGGGGAGACCCAGTACTTC.

The chain couples TRBV5-1 to TRBJ2-2; 8 bases fit TRBD1. Germline V gives CDR1 SGHRS, CDR2 YFSETQ. The CDR3 contains 16 residues. J lost 6 bases, V lost 0 bases, and 7 bases had no gene match. The CDR3 DNA follows: TGCGCCAGCAGCTTGGGAGGGGACAGGACGTCCGGGGAGCTGTTTTTT. This translates into CASSLGGDRTSGELFF.

The chain links TRBV7-2 to TRBJ2-5, with 8 bases aligning to TRBD1. The CDR3 is made up of 14 amino acids. Trimming cost V 4 bases and J 2 bases; bases outside gene matches: 3. From germline, CDR1 is SGHTA and CDR2 FQGNSA. CDR3 DNA sequence: TGTGCCAGCAGCTCTGGGACAGGTCAAGAGACCCAGTACTTC. Residues: CASSSGTGQETQYF.

The V gene is TRBV30, the J gene TRBJ2-7, with D tentatively TRBD2 (8 bases). CDR3 size: 17 residues. Germline CDR1 reads GTSNPN; CDR2 reads SVGIG (reference sequence). Trimming took off 4 bases at V and 3 bases at J, with 25 bases between the two ends. CDR3 region: CAWTYGTVFGTSYEQYF. The CDR3 DNA is TGTGCCTGGACCTACGGGACAGTTTTCGGGACTAGCTACGAGCAGTACTTC.

V and J are TRBV6-5 and TRBJ1-1, with a possible D match to TRBD1 (5 bases). CDR1 and CDR2 (germline): MNHEY, SVGAGI. There are 13 residues in the CDR3. The V end lost 6 bases, the J end lost 4 bases, and 12 bases lay between the germline ends. As DNA, the CDR3 is TGTGCCAGCAGCGAGGGAAGGGGCACTGAAGCTTTCTTT. It specifies CASSEGRGTEAFF.

The genes are TRBV6-1 and TRBJ2-2; D perhaps matches TRBD1 (5 bases). V was clipped by 3 bases and J by 3 bases, with 5 bases between them. Germline V gene sequence: CDR1 MNHNS, CDR2 SASEGT. This CDR3 spans 13 amino acids. DNA for the CDR3: TGTGCCAGCAGTGACAGGGACACCGGGGAGCTGTTTTTT. This sequence encodes CASSDRDTGELFF.

This sequence joins TRBV19 and TRBJ2-2; 7 nucleotides match TRBD2. This CDR3 has 15 residues. Germline V gives CDR1 LNHDA, CDR2 SQIVND (reference sequence). The trim removed 6 bases at V and 4 bases at J, leaving 8 bases unmatched. The CDR3 sequence: CASRWGGRSTGELFF. The CDR3 bases are TGTGCCAGTAGATGGGGGGGAAGGAGCACCGGGGAGCTGTTTTTT. The variable domain in full, with the rest retrieved from reference TRBV19 and TRBJ2-2, is DGGITQSPKYLFRKEGQNVTLSCEQNLNHDAMYWYRQDPGQGLRLIYYSQIVNDFQKGDIAEGYSVSREKKESFPLTVTSAQKNPTAFYLCASRWGGRSTGELFFGEGSRLTVL.

The genes are TRBV15 and TRBJ2-4; D call uncertain. V lost 5 bases to trimming and J lost 0 bases, with 8 bases between them. CDR1 is LNHNV, CDR2 YYDKDF, per germline (reference sequence). The CDR3 loop spans 14 amino acids. The DNA for the CDR3 is TGTGCCACCAGCGAGACCCTAGCCAAAAACATTCAGTACTTC. Protein: CATSETLAKNIQYF.

This clone was counted once. CDR3 residues: CASSSGLKSTEAFF. Written as DNA, the CDR3 is TGTGCCAGCAGTTCGGGACTCAAATCAACTGAAGCTTTCTTT. The chain employs TRBV27 and TRBJ1-1; D is perhaps TRBD1 (5 bases). With 4 bases removed from V and 5 bases from J, the gap between germline ends came to 14 bases. There are 14 residues in the CDR3. Germline CDR1 and CDR2: MNHEY and SMNVEV (reference sequence).